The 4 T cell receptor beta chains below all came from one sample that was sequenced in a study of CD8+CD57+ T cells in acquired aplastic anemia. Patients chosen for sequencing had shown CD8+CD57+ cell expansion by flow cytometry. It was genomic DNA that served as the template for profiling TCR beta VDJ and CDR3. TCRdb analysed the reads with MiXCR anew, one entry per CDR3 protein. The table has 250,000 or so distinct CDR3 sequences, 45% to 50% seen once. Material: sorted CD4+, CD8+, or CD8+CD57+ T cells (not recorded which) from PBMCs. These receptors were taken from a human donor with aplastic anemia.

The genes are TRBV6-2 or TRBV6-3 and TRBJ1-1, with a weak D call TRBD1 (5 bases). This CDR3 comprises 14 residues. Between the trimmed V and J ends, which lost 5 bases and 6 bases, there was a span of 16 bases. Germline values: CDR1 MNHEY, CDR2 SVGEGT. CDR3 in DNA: TGTGCCAGCAGTCAACCAGGGAAGAGAGCTGAAGCTTTCTTT. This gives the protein CASSQPGKRAEAFF.

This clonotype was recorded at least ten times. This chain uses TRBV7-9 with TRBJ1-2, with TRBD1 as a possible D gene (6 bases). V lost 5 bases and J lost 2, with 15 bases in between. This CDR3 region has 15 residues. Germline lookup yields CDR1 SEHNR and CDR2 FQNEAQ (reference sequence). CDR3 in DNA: TGTGCCAGCAGCCGACCCAAGACAGGAAACTATGGCTACACCTTC. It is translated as CASSRPKTGNYGYTF.

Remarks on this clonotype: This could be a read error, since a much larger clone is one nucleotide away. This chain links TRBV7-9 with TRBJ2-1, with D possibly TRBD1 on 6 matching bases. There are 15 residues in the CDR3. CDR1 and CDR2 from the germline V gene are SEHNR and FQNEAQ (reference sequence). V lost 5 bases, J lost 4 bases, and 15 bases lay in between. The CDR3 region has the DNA TGTGCCAGCAGCACACAGGGTGCTGGGTACAATGAGCAGTTCTTC. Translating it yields CASSTQGAGYNEQFF.

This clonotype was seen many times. Written as DNA, the CDR3 is TGTGCCAGCAGTGGCGGGGTGTACAATGAGCAGTTCTTC. Translation gives CASSGGVYNEQFF. The chain combines TRBV25-1 with TRBJ2-1; possible D gene TRBD2, 6 bases. This CDR3 has 13 residues. Germline V gene lookup returns CDR1 MGHDK and CDR2 SYGVNS. The V end lost 4 bases, the J end lost 4 bases, and 8 bases lay between the germline ends.